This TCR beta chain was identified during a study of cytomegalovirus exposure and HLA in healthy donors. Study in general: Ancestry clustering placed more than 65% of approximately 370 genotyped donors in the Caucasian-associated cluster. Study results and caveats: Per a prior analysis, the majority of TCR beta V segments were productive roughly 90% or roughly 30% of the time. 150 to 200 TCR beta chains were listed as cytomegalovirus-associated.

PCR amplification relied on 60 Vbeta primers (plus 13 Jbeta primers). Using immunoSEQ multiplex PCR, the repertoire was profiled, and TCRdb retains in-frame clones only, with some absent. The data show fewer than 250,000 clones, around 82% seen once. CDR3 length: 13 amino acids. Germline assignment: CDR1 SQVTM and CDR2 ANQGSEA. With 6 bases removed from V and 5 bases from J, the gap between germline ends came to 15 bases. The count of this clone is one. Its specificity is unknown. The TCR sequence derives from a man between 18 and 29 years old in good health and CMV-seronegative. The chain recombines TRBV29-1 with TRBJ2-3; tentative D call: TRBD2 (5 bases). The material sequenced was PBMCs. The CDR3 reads CSVPLDWEDTQYF. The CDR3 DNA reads TGCAGCGTCCCTCTGGACTGGGAAGATACGCAGTATTTT.